Here is one T cell receptor (beta chain) with its context. This CDR3 has 16 amino acids. The ends were cut back, 4 bases at V and 0 bases at J, with 14 bases in the middle. Germline CDR1 is MDHEN and CDR2 is SYDVKM. This specimen comes from a study of cytotoxic CD8 clonotypes in ibrutinib-treated CLL. Using immunoSEQ multiplex PCR, the repertoire was profiled, and TCRdb retains in-frame clones only, with some absent. Of about 200,000 clones in the sample, roughly 65% were seen once. Source: PBMCs, taken after 12 months of ibrutinib treatment. The J gene is TRBJ2-3, the V gene TRBV28, with D hard to call. The sequence came from a human donor with chronic lymphocytic leukemia. Written as DNA, the CDR3 is TGTGCCAGCAGTTCCGATTTATCGGGCAGCACAGATACGCAGTATTTT. Protein product: CASSSDLSGSTDTQYF.